The present T cell receptor (beta chain) was sequenced within a study of T cell responses to AZD1222 COVID-19 vaccine. Study-wide results and limits: There were vaccine-associated CD4 TCRs across spike, dominant at 160-218 and 743-854.

In the case of this clone: Its target is not known.

The CDR3 extends over 14 amino acids. Germline V gene data show CDR1 as SGHDT and CDR2 as YYEEEE. Trimming at V came to 5 bases and at J to 4 bases, leaving 8 bases not matched to a gene. Measured with immunoSEQ multiplex PCR; TCRdb has only the in-frame clones, and not every one. Of 150,000 or so clones in the sample, more than 70% were seen once. This sequence joins TRBV5-6 and TRBJ2-7; 8 nucleotides line up with TRBD2. The sample consisted of peripheral blood, taken on day 0 of MenACWY control vaccination. The sequence came from an adult in good health. In DNA form, the CDR3 reads TGTGCCAGCAGTCGACCGGGAGGGCAATACGAGCAGTACTTC. This gives the protein CASSRPGGQYEQYF.